This passage covers 24 T cell receptor beta chains from one sample sequenced in a study of T cells in women clearing cervical HPV infection. TCRdb's table, derived via immunoSEQ multiplex PCR, lists solely in-frame clones and lacks some. This sample's table has about 33,000 clones. The sequencing input was blood buffy coat. The receptors derive from a woman aged 18-69 years with a cervical HPV16 infection that either progressed to CIN3+ or cleared (not recorded which).

A note on this clone: The CDR3 extends 3 residues past the end of the read, so its final part is completed from the germline J gene. The chain links TRBV10-3 to TRBJ1-4; D ambiguous. V was clipped by 0 bases and J by 7 bases, with 12 bases between them. Germline V lookup: CDR1 ENHRY, CDR2 SYGVKD. This CDR3 is built from 15 residues. CDR3 bases read: TGTGCCATCAGTGAGTCGACTGGGTGGTTTGAAAAA. This translates into CAISESTGWFEK. The full CDR3 protein reads CAISESTGWFEKLFF.

As to this clone: Read sequence stops 3 residues before the CDR3 end, and the germline J gene provides the missing end. This sequence joins TRBV7-2 and TRBJ2-3; 8 nucleotides agree with TRBD1. Germline assignment: CDR1 SGHTA and CDR2 FQGNSA. CDR3 length: 14 residues. Trimming removed 3 bases from V and 5 bases from J; junction bases left unmatched: 4. The covered CDR3 bases are TGTGCCAGCAGCTTCGACAGGGGCGGAGATACG. The encoded protein is CASSFDRGGDT. The entire CDR3 reads CASSFDRGGDTQYF. Together with reference TRBV7-2 and TRBJ2-3, the CDR3 gives the full variable domain: GAGVSQSPSNKVTEKGKDVELRCDPISGHTALYWYRQSLGQGLEFLIYFQGNSAPDKSGLPSDRFSAERTGGSVSTLTIQRTQQEDSAVYLCASSFDRGGDTQYFGPGTRLTVL.

Concerning this clone itself: The CDR3 end falls 3 residues outside the read, so it is completed with the germline J gene. The chain joins TRBV7-9 to TRBJ2-2; a weak D match, TRBD1 (6 bases). CDR1 and CDR2 (germline): SEHNR, FQNEAQ (reference sequence). Trimming shortened V by 6 bases and J by 5 bases, and 16 bases separated the two germline ends. CDR3 length equals 15 residues. The sequenced part of the CDR3 DNA is TGTGCCAGCAGACCGAAGACAGGTTTGACCGGGGAG. Translating it yields CASRPKTGLTGE. The complete CDR3 protein is CASRPKTGLTGELFF.

On this clone: The CDR3 end is not reached by the read, which stops 3 residues before it; the germline J gene fills it in. This chain uses TRBV7-9 with TRBJ1-2, with D possibly being TRBD1 (5 bases). The CDR3 extends over 15 amino acids. Per germline, CDR1 SEHNR and CDR2 FQNEAQ (reference sequence). Trimming stripped 3 bases from V and 2 bases from J, with 13 bases between. CDR3 DNA, as far as it was read: TGTGCCAGCAGCTTCGGGCAGGGCTTCAACTATGGC. The encoded protein is CASSFGQGFNYG. The entire CDR3 is CASSFGQGFNYGYTF.

As concerns this clone: The read comes to an end 3 residues before the CDR3 does, leaving the germline J gene to fill in the end. The V and J genes are TRBV15 and TRBJ1-2, with 10 bases identical to TRBD1. With 1 base clipped from V and 2 bases from J, the junction kept 1 base outside the gene matches. CDR1 is LNHNV and CDR2 is YYDKDF in the germline V gene (reference sequence). This CDR3 region has 15 residues. CDR3 residues: CATSRGQGANYGYTF. CDR3 bases read: TGTGCCACCAGCAGAGGACAGGGGGCGAACTATGGC.

A remark on this clone: The read falls 3 residues short of the CDR3 end, and the missing part is taken from the germline J gene. The chain employs TRBV20-1 and TRBJ2-2, with TRBD2 matching over 12 bases. This CDR3 has 15 amino acids. The germline gives CDR1 DFQATT, CDR2 SNEGSKA (reference sequence). V was clipped by 6 bases and J by 3 bases; unmatched bases: 5. The sequenced part of the CDR3 DNA is TGCAGTGCACACGGACTAGCGGGATACACCGGGGAG. Its translation: CSAHGLAGYTGE. The full-length CDR3 reads as CSAHGLAGYTGELFF.

Comments on this clone: From the germline J gene comes the end of the CDR3, since the read stops 3 residues before it. The J gene is TRBJ2-1, the V gene TRBV20-1, with 10 bases matching TRBD2. CDR1 is DFQATT and CDR2 is SNEGSKA in the germline V gene (reference sequence). Trimming cost V 4 bases and J 0 bases; bases outside gene matches: 3. This CDR3 has 15 amino acids. CDR3 residues: CSATSGSTSYNEQFF. CDR3 DNA, as far as it was read: TGCAGTGCTACTAGCGGGAGCACCTCCTACAATGAG.

Regarding this clone: The read terminates 3 residues ahead of where the CDR3 ends, so the germline J gene completes it. This chain connects TRBV23-1 to TRBJ2-2; TRBD1 aligns across 10 bases. TRBV23-1 is assigned to the ORF class and has an uncertain function. This CDR3 has 20 residues. V lost 3 bases to trimming and J lost 4 bases; unmatched junction nucleotides: 17. The CDR3 sequence is CASSHFRPGTGASLTGELFF. CDR3 DNA (partial): TGCGCCAGCAGTCATTTCCGTCCCGGGACAGGGGCGTCCCTCACCGGGGAG.

Notes on this clone: Read coverage stops 3 residues before the CDR3 terminus; the germline J gene supplies the remainder. This chain joins TRBV7-2 and TRBJ1-2, with 7 bases identical to TRBD1. Losses at the gene ends were 1 base for V and 6 bases for J; bases not matched to a gene: 8. Germline loops: CDR1 SGHTA, CDR2 FQGNSA. The CDR3 loop spans 15 amino acids. Partial CDR3 DNA: TGTGCCAGCAGCTTAGTGGGACAGCTGTTTAATGGC. Translation: CASSLVGQLFNG. The whole CDR3 protein is CASSLVGQLFNGYTF. Combining the CDR3 with reference TRBV7-2 and TRBJ1-2 gives the whole variable domain GAGVSQSPSNKVTEKGKDVELRCDPISGHTALYWYRQSLGQGLEFLIYFQGNSAPDKSGLPSDRFSAERTGGSVSTLTIQRTQQEDSAVYLCASSLVGQLFNGYTFGSGTRLTVV.

Details on this clone: The sequence runs out 3 residues before the end of the CDR3; the remainder is reconstructed from the germline J gene. The chain uses TRBV19 and TRBJ2-3; tentatively, D is TRBD2 (5 bases). The CDR3 contains 16 residues. V shed 6 bases and J shed 2 bases, with 18 bases lying between them. The germline V gene has CDR1 LNHDA and CDR2 SQIVND (reference sequence). CDR3 sequence reads: CASSGPLAAPTDTQYF. The CDR3 bases that were read are TGTGCCAGTAGCGGCCCCCTAGCCGCCCCCACAGATACG.

Note on this clone: The CDR3 end lies 3 residues beyond the end of the read and is filled in from the germline J gene. The chain has TRBV20-1 and TRBJ2-5; possibly TRBD1 for D (6 bases). The CDR3 length is 14 residues. V was cut by 6 bases and J by 2 bases, with 16 bases left in between. CDR1 is DFQATT, CDR2 SNEGSKA, per germline (reference sequence). The chain's CDR3 is CSALRTEPQETQYF. CDR3 bases read: TGCAGTGCGCTACGGACAGAACCTCAAGAGACC.

Worth noting for this clone: The read halts 3 residues ahead of the CDR3 end, with the missing end drawn from the germline J gene. V and J are TRBV29-1 and TRBJ2-5; 10 bases are shared with TRBD2. The germline V gene has CDR1 SQVTM and CDR2 ANQGSEA. The V gene end was trimmed by 4 bases and the J gene end by 3 bases; junction bases not matched to a gene: 2. There are 13 residues in the CDR3. The CDR3 DNA, read in part, is TGCAGCGTTGGAGCGGGGGGGAAAGAGACC. It translates to CSVGAGGKET. The whole CDR3 is CSVGAGGKETQYF.

For this clone: The read stops 3 residues short of the end of the CDR3; the missing end is completed from the germline J gene. The J gene is TRBJ1-1, the V gene TRBV5-4; TRBD1 is a possible D gene (5 bases). Per germline, CDR1 SGHNT and CDR2 YYREEE (reference sequence). Trimming removed 2 bases from V and 4 bases from J, with 9 bases in between. The CDR3 is 13 amino acids. The sequenced CDR3 bases are TGTGCCAGCAGCTTTGAGGGGCGCACTGAA. As protein: CASSFEGRTE. In full, the CDR3 reads CASSFEGRTEAFF.

As regards this clone: The read is 3 residues too short to cover the CDR3 end, so that end is filled in from the germline J gene. The chain couples TRBV27 to TRBJ2-2; TRBD1 is a possible D gene (5 bases). V lost 6 bases and J lost 4, with 12 bases in between. The length of the CDR3 is 14 residues. Germline V gives CDR1 MNHEY, CDR2 SMNVEV (reference sequence). Incomplete CDR3 DNA: TGTGCCAGCAGACCTCAGGGTGGCACCGGGGAG. Protein: CASRPQGGTGE. The entire CDR3 sequence reads CASRPQGGTGELFF.

Concerning this clone: The junction shows a germline mismatch at one end, possibly a read error. The read falls 3 residues short of the CDR3 end, and the missing part is taken from the germline J gene. This chain links TRBV4-2 with TRBJ2-1, with D hard to call. There are 16 residues in the CDR3. Germline lookup yields CDR1 LGHNA and CDR2 YNFKEQ. CDR3 loop: CASSQEGGGTYNEQFF. CDR3 DNA (partial): TGCGCCAGCAGCCAAGAAGGCGGCGGCACCTACAATGAG.

To note about this clone: The read ends 3 residues shy of where the CDR3 ends; the end is completed using the germline J gene. The rearrangement joins TRBV11-1 to TRBJ2-3; D perhaps matches TRBD1 (5 bases). The CDR3 sequence is 14 residues long. The germline V gene encodes CDR1 SGHAT and CDR2 FQDESV (reference sequence). V lost 1 base and J 2 bases, leaving 7 bases between the germline ends. The CDR3 loop is CASSLETDTDTQYF. The sequenced part of the CDR3 DNA is TGTGCCAGCAGCTTAGAGACAGACACAGATACG.

As concerns this clone: The read gets to within 3 residues of the CDR3 end, and the germline J gene fills in the rest. The chain links TRBV7-2 to TRBJ1-1; weak D call: TRBD1 (5 bases). Germline V gene lookup returns CDR1 SGHTA and CDR2 FQGNSA. CDR3 length equals 12 residues. The CDR3 region is CASSSPGVGAFF. The sequenced part of the CDR3 DNA is TGTGCCAGCAGCTCGCCGGGGGTTGGA.

Note on this clone: The missing CDR3 end, 3 residues past where the read stops, is filled in from the germline J gene. The V and J genes are TRBV7-9 and TRBJ1-2, with D hard to call. Per the germline V gene, CDR1 is SEHNR and CDR2 is FQNEAQ (reference sequence). This CDR3 is 13 amino acids long. The CDR3 protein is CASSPGTADTYTF. CDR3 DNA (partial): TGTGCCAGCAGCCCAGGAACAGCAGATACC.

In regard to this clone: The observed sequence ends 3 residues before the CDR3 terminus, with the missing tail filled in from the germline J gene. This rearrangement joins TRBV15 to TRBJ2-3; 12 nucleotides line up with TRBD2. Germline CDR1 is LNHNV and CDR2 is YYDKDF (reference sequence). The CDR3 contains 16 residues. The V and J ends lost 3 bases and 3 bases, in that order; junction bases with no gene match: 4. This chain's CDR3 is CATSSRTSGETDTQYF. Incomplete CDR3 DNA: TGTGCCACCAGCAGTCGGACTAGCGGGGAGACAGATACG.

About this clone: The read halts 3 residues ahead of the CDR3 end, with the missing end drawn from the germline J gene. The rearrangement joins TRBV11-2 to TRBJ1-6; D remains unclear. The CDR3 is made up of 15 amino acids. Germline CDR1 reads SGHAT; CDR2 reads FQNNGV. Trimming removed 2 bases at V and 7 bases at J, with 12 bases between. CDR3 DNA, as far as it was read: TGTGCCAGCAGCTTAAGGGCGGGCTTCAATTCACCC. This translates into CASSLRAGFNSP. The entire CDR3 protein is CASSLRAGFNSPLHF. The entire variable domain, with the rest obtained from reference TRBV11-2 and TRBJ1-6, is as follows: EAGVAQSPRYKIIEKRQSVAFWCNPISGHATLYWYQQILGQGPKLLIQFQNNGVVDDSQLPKDRFSAERLKGVDSTLKIQPAKLEDSAVYLCASSLRAGFNSPLHFGNGTRLTVT.

On this clone: One junction end does not reproduce the germline sequence, and a read error may be involved. From the germline J gene comes the end of the CDR3, since the read stops 3 residues before it. This chain connects TRBV4-2 to TRBJ1-1, with D possibly TRBD1 on 6 matching bases. The CDR3 has 15 residues. Germline assignment: CDR1 LGHNA and CDR2 YNFKEQ. The CDR3 loop reads CASSQAADRNTEAFF. The sequenced part of the CDR3 DNA is TGCGCCAGCAGCCAAGCTGCGGACAGGAACACTGAA.

On this clone: The read is 3 residues too short to cover the CDR3 end, so that end is filled in from the germline J gene. The chain joins TRBV19 to TRBJ1-3; D is perhaps TRBD1 (6 bases). Germline V lookup: CDR1 LNHDA, CDR2 SQIVND (reference sequence). Trimming left V 5 bases short and J 0 bases short, with 20 bases between. CDR3 size: 18 residues. Incomplete CDR3 DNA: TGTGCCAGTAGTGACAGGCTCGGTTTCCCAAGCTCTGGAAACACC. Translated, it gives CASSDRLGFPSSGNT. From start to end, the CDR3 is CASSDRLGFPSSGNTIYF. The whole variable domain, remainder taken from reference TRBV19 and TRBJ1-3, is DGGITQSPKYLFRKEGQNVTLSCEQNLNHDAMYWYRQDPGQGLRLIYYSQIVNDFQKGDIAEGYSVSREKKESFPLTVTSAQKNPTAFYLCASSDRLGFPSSGNTIYFGEGSWLTVV.

Concerning this clone itself: The CDR3 extends 3 residues past the end of the read, so its final part is completed from the germline J gene. The rearrangement links TRBV5-1 to TRBJ1-1, with a weak D call TRBD1 (6 bases). Germline V gene lookup returns CDR1 SGHRS and CDR2 YFSETQ. Between the trimmed V and J ends, which lost 0 bases and 1 base, there was a span of 7 bases. The CDR3 is 14 amino acids. The DNA read from the CDR3 is TGCGCCAGCAGCTTGGGAGGGGGGAACACTGAA. This encodes CASSLGGGNTE. The whole CDR3 protein is CASSLGGGNTEAFF.

On this clone itself: The read finishes 3 residues shy of the CDR3 end, and the germline J gene is used to complete it. This chain joins TRBV7-7 and TRBJ2-6; 8 bases line up with TRBD2. V shed 5 bases and J 1 base; nucleotides not matched to a gene: 10. Per germline, CDR1 SSHAT and CDR2 FNYEAQ (reference sequence). The CDR3 covers 18 residues. The CDR3 here is CASSPGGEKLSGANVLTF. The CDR3 DNA, read in part, is TGTGCCAGCAGCCCGGGGGGGGAAAAGCTATCTGGGGCCAACGTC.